This entry lists 17 T cell receptor beta chains sequenced from one sample in a study of CD8+CD57+ T cells in acquired aplastic anemia (dated by TCRdb to 2017 to 2018). These reads were obtained on an Illumina HiSeq 2000. Genomic DNA served as template for TCR beta VDJ combination and CDR3 sequence profiling. The public reads were reprocessed in TCRdb via fastp at Q25 and MiXCR, keeping in-frame beta chains. Duplicate CDR3 protein sequences are folded into a single record with the most common DNA and genes. The sample profile shows 400,000 to 500,000 distinct CDR3 sequences; just under 70% of them were found once. Under 5% of the sample is taken by the ten largest. What was sequenced was sorted CD4+, CD8+, or CD8+CD57+ T cells (not recorded which) from PBMCs. These receptors all stem from a human donor in good health, serving as a control.

Points on this clonotype: The junction departs from the called germline gene at one end, perhaps through a read error. The chain links TRBV10-3 to TRBJ1-2; TRBD1 might be the D (5 bases). CDR1 ENHRY and CDR2 SYGVKD come from the germline V gene. This CDR3 is built from 14 residues. The DNA of the CDR3 is TGTGCCATCAGTGAGGCAGGGTCGGACTATGGCTCCTCCTTT. It is translated as CAISEAGSDYGSSF.

This clonotype was recorded only once. An end of the junction differs from the germline gene, which may be a read error. The chain is built from TRBV9 and TRBJ1-4, with D perhaps TRBD1 (6 bases). The CDR3 sequence is 15 residues long. CDR1 is SGDLS and CDR2 is YYNGEE in the germline V gene. CDR3 sequence reads: CASSQLRRGREKLFF. CDR3 nucleotide sequence: TGCGCCAGCAGCCAACTACGGCGGGGGCGTGAAAAACTGTTTTTT. Full variable domain (remainder filled in from reference TRBV9 and TRBJ1-4): DSGVTQTPKHLITATGQRVTLRCSPRSGDLSVYWYQQSLDQGLQFLIQYYNGEERAKGNILERFSAQQFPDLHSELNLSSLELGDSALYFCASSQLRRGREKLFFGSGTQLSVL.

This clonotype was seen just once. J is TRBJ2-7 and V is TRBV6-1; possible D gene TRBD2, 6 bases. CDR1 is MNHNS and CDR2 is SASEGT in the germline V gene. The CDR3 contains 15 residues. V was trimmed by 0 bases and J by 3 bases, leaving 12 bases between them. The CDR3 DNA reads as TGTGCCAGCAGTGAAGCTCCAGCGGGTGGCTACGAGCAGTACGTC. The encoded protein is CASSEAPAGGYEQYV.

This clonotype was seen ten or more times. The V call is TRBV5-6, the J call TRBJ1-1; 8 bases align to TRBD1. The V and J ends lost 5 bases and 4 bases, in that order; junction bases with no gene match: 10. This CDR3 has 15 residues. Germline lookup yields CDR1 SGHDT and CDR2 YYEEEE. The CDR3 bases are TGTGCCAGCAGTTCTCGACAGGGGTTGGTCACTGAAGCTTTCTTT. This translates into CASSSRQGLVTEAFF.

This clonotype showed up many times. The chain has TRBV5-8 and TRBJ1-3; D not certain. This CDR3 spans 14 amino acids. The germline V gene has CDR1 SGHTS and CDR2 YDEGEE. V shed 0 bases and J shed 2 bases, with 6 bases lying between them. CDR3 sequence: CASSLERTGNTIYF. The CDR3 nucleotides read TGTGCCAGCAGCTTGGAAAGGACTGGAAACACCATATATTTT.

Concerning this clonotype: At one end the junction does not follow the germline gene, possibly because of a read error. J is TRBJ1-1 and V is TRBV24-1; the D gene is possibly TRBD1 (5 bases). Germline values: CDR1 KGHDR, CDR2 SFDVKD. The CDR3 spans 16 residues. CDR3 in DNA: TGCGCCAGCAGTGATCCCGGGGCTAGGGGTAATACTGAAGCTTTCTTT. Translating gives CASSDPGARGNTEAFF.

The chain joins TRBV5-8 to TRBJ1-2; TRBD1 agrees at 10 bases. The V gene end was trimmed by 4 bases and the J gene end by 8 bases; junction bases not matched to a gene: 5. Germline values: CDR1 SGHTS, CDR2 YDEGEE. The CDR3 loop spans 13 amino acids. DNA for the CDR3: TGTGCCAGCAGCCCCGACAGGGGGCAAGGCTACACCTTC. Translated: CASSPDRGQGYTF. Full variable domain (rest looked up from reference TRBV5-8 and TRBJ1-2): EAGVTQSPTHLIKTRGQQATLRCSPISGHTSVYWYQQALGLGLQFLLWYDEGEERNRGNFPPRFSGRQFPNYSSELNVNALELEDSALYLCASSPDRGQGYTFGSGTRLTVV.

Many counts were recorded for this clonotype. The V and J genes are TRBV7-2 and TRBJ2-7; the match to TRBD1 covers 8 bases. From germline, CDR1 is SGHTA and CDR2 FQGNSA. The CDR3 contains 15 residues. J was trimmed by 0 bases and V by 5 bases; bases with no gene match: 6. The CDR3 here is CASSPSGTGSYEQYF. As DNA, the CDR3 is TGTGCCAGCAGCCCGTCCGGGACAGGCTCCTACGAGCAGTACTTC.

The chain is built from TRBV10-3 and TRBJ1-1, with 8 nucleotides matching TRBD1. Germline assignment: CDR1 ENHRY and CDR2 SYGVKD. This CDR3 is 14 amino acids long. J was trimmed by 5 bases and V by 3 bases; bases with no gene match: 5. This CDR3 reads CAISDQGARTEAFF. The DNA of the CDR3 is TGTGCCATCAGTGACCAGGGGGCGAGGACTGAAGCTTTCTTT.

The chain links TRBV20-1 to TRBJ1-6; tentatively, D is TRBD1 (5 bases). Trimming left V 6 bases short and J 7 bases short, with 16 bases between. Looked up from germline, CDR1 is DFQATT and CDR2 is SNEGSKA (reference sequence). This CDR3 region has 14 residues. CDR3 DNA sequence: TGCAGTGCAGTGGGGGACGTACGAAATTCACCCCTCCACTTT. This sequence encodes CSAVGDVRNSPLHF.

This clonotype was counted once. CDR3 sequence reads: CASSAVTGGGHYTF. CDR3 DNA sequence: TGTGCCAGCAGCGCAGTGACAGGGGGTGGACACTACACCTTC. V and J are TRBV7-7 and TRBJ1-2; TRBD1 aligns across 9 bases. Germline V lookup: CDR1 SSHAT, CDR2 FNYEAQ (reference sequence). This CDR3 has 14 residues. J gave up 10 bases and V 5 bases, and 11 bases lay outside the gene matches.

The genes are TRBV7-8 and TRBJ1-5; TRBD1 is a possible D gene (5 bases). This CDR3 is 15 amino acids long. The V end was cut by 6 bases, the J end by 7 bases, with 19 bases between. The germline V gene encodes CDR1 SGHVS and CDR2 FQNEAQ. CDR3 in DNA: TGTGCCAGCAGTCGGGCAGGGACCGAGACCCAGCCCCAGCATTTT. Its protein is CASSRAGTETQPQHF. The whole variable domain, filled in from reference TRBV7-8 and TRBJ1-5, reads GAGVSQSPRYKVAKRGQDVALRCDPISGHVSLFWYQQALGQGPEFLTYFQNEAQLDKSGLPSDRFFAERPEGSVSTLKIQRTQQEDSAVYLCASSRAGTETQPQHFGDGTRLSIL.

The rearrangement links TRBV2 to TRBJ2-7; 7 bases match TRBD1. With V trimmed by 5 bases and J by 4 bases, 8 bases remained unmatched. This CDR3 spans 14 amino acids. The germline CDR1 and CDR2 sequences are SNHLY and FYNNEI. DNA of the CDR3: TGTGCCAGCAGTTTAGAGACAGGGCAGTACGAGCAGTACTTC. This sequence encodes CASSLETGQYEQYF.

With respect to this clonotype: One end of the junction is discordant with germline, which a read error may explain. The genes are TRBV9 and TRBJ2-5, with D perhaps given as TRBD1 or TRBD2 (5 bases each). Germline V lookup: CDR1 SGDLS, CDR2 YYNGEE. The CDR3 is 14 residues long. The chain's CDR3 is CASSSHGALNYEHF. The CDR3 region has the DNA TGTGCCAGCAGCTCCCACGGGGCACTGAACTACGAGCACTTC. The full variable domain, its missing parts supplied by reference TRBV9 and TRBJ2-5, is DSGVTQTPKHLITATGQRVTLRCSPRSGDLSVYWYQQSLDQGLQFLIQYYNGEERAKGNILERFSAQQFPDLHSELNLSSLELGDSALYFCASSSHGALNYEHFGPGTRLLVL.

This chain uses TRBV7-2 with TRBJ2-7, with 10 positions matching TRBD2. After removal of 5 bases from V and 1 base from J, the junction contained 11 bases not matched to a gene. The CDR3 runs to 17 residues. CDR1 is SGHTA and CDR2 is FQGNSA in the germline V gene. CDR3 in amino acids: CASSQRDPSGSSYEQYF. CDR3 sequence (DNA): TGTGCCAGCAGCCAAAGAGATCCTAGCGGGAGTTCCTACGAGCAGTACTTC. Looking up the rest from reference TRBV7-2 and TRBJ2-7 gives the full variable domain: GAGVSQSPSNKVTEKGKDVELRCDPISGHTALYWYRQSLGQGLEFLIYFQGNSAPDKSGLPSDRFSAERTGGSVSTLTIQRTQQEDSAVYLCASSQRDPSGSSYEQYFGPGTRLTVT.

This clonotype was seen a few times. The chain combines TRBV10-3 with TRBJ1-6; D uncertain. CDR1 ENHRY and CDR2 SYGVKD come from the germline V gene. V lost 0 bases and J 9 bases, leaving 9 bases between the germline ends. This CDR3 comprises 14 residues. CDR3 coding DNA: TGTGCCATCAGTGAGTCAGGGTTCGGTTCACCCCTCCACTTT. Amino acids: CAISESGFGSPLHF.

This clonotype came up many times. The CDR3 sequence: CASSFGEGGSGYTF. The CDR3 coding sequence is TGTGCCAGCAGCTTCGGGGAGGGCGGCTCTGGCTACACCTTC. This chain connects TRBV5-6 to TRBJ1-2; no reliable D call. Germline values: CDR1 SGHDT, CDR2 YYEEEE. V was cut by 2 bases and J by 7 bases, with 15 bases left in between. The CDR3 totals 14 residues.